This is a list of T cell receptor beta chains from one sample in a study of cytomegalovirus exposure and HLA in healthy donors. Clones were read by immunoSEQ multiplex PCR, and TCRdb kept only the in-frame ones, dropping some. Its clone listing holds under 150,000 clones. The sequenced material came from PBMCs. These receptor sequences come from a woman aged 55-70 years in good health and CMV-seronegative. The CDR3 runs from the conserved cysteine through the conserved F or W. Fields, in order: D gene, V gene, J gene, CDR3 protein, CDR3 DNA. The D gene is left open where the match is weak.

>.|TRBV2|TRBJ1-6
CASSPDRVNSPLHF
TGTGCCAGCAGCCCGGACAGAGTAAATTCACCCCTCCACTTT
>.|TRBV19|TRBJ2-3
CASSGRLDTGTDTQYF
TGTGCCAGTAGTGGTCGACTAGACACGGGCACAGATACGCAGTATTTT
>TRBD1|TRBV5-5|TRBJ2-1
CASSPGQGAGEQFF
TGTGCCAGCAGCCCAGGACAGGGGGCGGGTGAGCAGTTCTTC
>.|TRBV5-1|TRBJ2-5
CASSFDGGQETQYF
TGCGCCAGCAGTTTTGATGGGGGGCAAGAGACCCAGTACTTC
>TRBD1|TRBV5-1|TRBJ1-2
CASRSGTGNYGYTF
TGCGCCAGCAGATCCGGGACAGGGAATTATGGCTACACCTTC
>TRBD2|TRBV5-1|TRBJ2-3
CASSLLAGASIPDTQYF
TGCGCCAGCAGCTTACTAGCGGGAGCTAGCATCCCAGATACGCAGTATTTT
>.|TRBV2|TRBJ1-5
CASSELSTGQQPQHF
TGTGCCAGCAGTGAACTCTCGACAGGACAACAGCCCCAGCATTTT
>TRBD2|TRBV5-6|TRBJ2-3
CASSLLSGSGTDTQYF
TGTGCCAGCAGCTTGCTGAGCGGGAGTGGCACAGATACGCAGTATTTT
>TRBD1|TRBV6-1|TRBJ2-7
CASIRDRGPYEQYF
TGTGCCAGCATCAGGGACAGGGGTCCCTACGAGCAGTACTTC
>.|TRBV19|TRBJ1-1
CASSIGGQLNTEAFF
TGTGCCAGTAGTATAGGAGGCCAGTTGAACACTGAAGCTTTCTTT
>.|TRBV2|TRBJ2-4
CASQVQPAKNIQYF
TGTGCCAGTCAGGTGCAGCCAGCCAAAAACATTCAGTACTTC
>TRBD2|TRBV5-1|TRBJ2-5
CASSLFSGAQETQYF
TGCGCCAGCAGCTTGTTTAGCGGGGCCCAAGAGACCCAGTACTTC
>TRBD1|TRBV28|TRBJ2-5
CASSFTGQGAETQYF
TGTGCCAGCAGTTTCACGGGACAGGGGGCAGAGACCCAGTACTTC
>TRBD2|TRBV29-1|TRBJ2-7
CSVGLAGSYEQYF
TGCAGCGTCGGACTAGCGGGCTCCTACGAGCAGTACTTC
>.|TRBV27|TRBJ2-3
CASSSGGSWDTQYF
TGTGCCAGCAGCTCAGGAGGTTCGTGGGATACGCAGTATTTT
>.|TRBV28|TRBJ1-5
CASSLVRANQPQHF
TGTGCCAGCAGTTTGGTCAGGGCCAATCAGCCCCAGCATTTT
>.|TRBV7-9|TRBJ2-7
CASSFGLADSYEQYF
TGTGCCAGCAGCTTCGGGTTGGCAGACTCCTACGAGCAGTACTTC
>.|TRBV29-1|TRBJ1-5
CSVQQGGNQPQHF
TGCAGCGTACAACAGGGAGGCAATCAGCCCCAGCATTTT
>.|TRBV7-9|TRBJ2-1
CASSLAGVGANEQFF
TGTGCCAGCAGCTTAGCAGGGGTAGGTGCCAATGAGCAGTTCTTC
>.|TRBV5-1|TRBJ2-7
CASSTGTARGEQYF
TGCGCCAGCAGCACCGGGACTGCGCGGGGAGAGCAGTACTTC
>TRBD1|TRBV19|TRBJ2-7
CASSGTGLYEQYF
TGTGCCAGCTCCGGGACAGGGTTATACGAGCAGTACTTC
>TRBD2|TRBV5-6|TRBJ2-3
CASSLGLAGDAPTDTQYF
TGTGCCAGCAGCTTGGGGCTAGCGGGAGACGCACCAACAGATACGCAGTATTTT
>TRBD1|TRBV5-1|TRBJ1-6
CASSPGTGENSPLHF
TGCGCCAGCAGCCCAGGGACAGGGGAGAATTCACCCCTCCACTTT
>.|TRBV7-7|TRBJ2-2
CASSLRVGAGELFF
TGTGCTAGCAGCTTAAGGGTCGGGGCCGGGGAGCTGTTTTTT
>TRBD1|TRBV4-1|TRBJ2-7
CASSQDPGQGYEQYF
TGCGCCAGCAGCCAAGATCCGGGACAGGGGTACGAGCAGTACTTC
>TRBD2|TRBV13|TRBJ2-7
CASSLTSGPTEQYF
TGTGCCAGCAGCTTGACTAGCGGACCTACGGAGCAGTACTTC
>.|TRBV28|TRBJ2-1
CASSLAGEQFF
TGTGCCAGCAGTTTAGCGGGAGAGCAGTTCTTC
>TRBD1|TRBV2|TRBJ2-7
CASSEAMGQSYEQYF
TGTGCCAGCAGTGAAGCCATGGGACAGAGCTACGAGCAGTACTTC
>.|TRBV29-1|TRBJ2-5
CSAARETQYF
TGCAGCGCTGCGCGCGAGACCCAGTACTTC
>TRBD1|TRBV5-1|TRBJ1-6
CASSLGVSGGVSPLHF
TGCGCCAGCAGCTTGGGTGTTTCAGGGGGCGTTTCACCCCTCCACTTT
>TRBD1|TRBV28|TRBJ1-1
CASSPGTGAAEAFF
TGTGCCAGCAGTCCCGGGACAGGGGCCGCTGAAGCTTTCTTT
>.|TRBV2|TRBJ2-7
CASRENYEQYF
TGTGCCAGCAGAGAGAACTACGAGCAGTACTTC
>.|TRBV6-1|TRBJ1-6
CASSDEGHYNSPLHF
TGTGCCAGCAGTGACGAGGGCCACTATAATTCACCCCTCCACTTT
>TRBD1|TRBV5-1|TRBJ1-1
CASSLEGQGVEAFF
TGCGCCAGCAGCTTGGAAGGACAGGGTGTTGAAGCTTTCTTT
>.|TRBV19|TRBJ2-7
CASTRGGGTYEQYF
TGTGCCAGTACCCGGGGAGGGGGTACCTACGAGCAGTACTTC
>TRBD2|TRBV5-1|TRBJ2-7
CASSGKGTSGTYEQYF
TGCGCCAGCAGCGGGAAAGGGACTAGCGGAACCTACGAGCAGTACTTC
>.|TRBV20-1|TRBJ1-1
CSARPTAEAFF
TGCAGTGCTAGACCGACAGCAGAAGCTTTCTTT
>TRBD2|TRBV5-6|TRBJ2-5
CASSLSGRASGETQYF
TGTGCCAGCAGCTTGAGCGGGAGGGCCTCCGGAGAGACCCAGTACTTC
>.|TRBV5-4|TRBJ2-1
CASSLDPGRRPNEQFF
TGTGCCAGCAGCTTGGACCCAGGGAGGAGGCCAAATGAGCAGTTCTTC
>.|TRBV28|TRBJ1-1
CACSGPNTEAFF
TGTGCCTGCTCCGGTCCGAACACTGAAGCTTTCTTT
>TRBD1|TRBV5-1|TRBJ2-5
CASSPMTGGPRETQYF
TGCGCCAGCAGCCCGATGACAGGGGGCCCCAGGGAGACCCAGTACTTC
>.|TRBV6-5|TRBJ1-2
CASSYGATKGGYTF
TGTGCCAGCAGTTACGGGGCTACCAAGGGGGGCTACACCTTC
>.|TRBV5-1|TRBJ2-7
CASSRDLFSYEQYF
TGCGCCAGCAGCCGGGACTTGTTCTCCTACGAGCAGTACTTC
>.|TRBV4-1|TRBJ1-6
CASSPIGRGLGSPLHF
TGCGCCAGCAGCCCCATAGGGCGGGGGTTAGGTTCACCCCTCCACTTT
>.|TRBV7-9|TRBJ1-3
CASSLSGGNTIYF
TGTGCCAGCAGCTTATCAGGGGGAAACACCATATATTTT
>TRBD1|TRBV7-9|TRBJ2-7
CASSSLGTGGFNEQYF
TGTGCCAGCAGCTCGCTCGGGACAGGGGGCTTCAACGAGCAGTACTTC
>TRBD1|TRBV7-9|TRBJ2-7
CASRTGTGMNEQYF
TGTGCCAGCAGAACCGGGACAGGTATGAACGAGCAGTACTTC
>.|TRBV19|TRBJ1-2
CASSIDTNYGYTF
TGTGCCAGTAGTATAGACACTAACTATGGCTACACCTTC
>.|TRBV27|TRBJ2-2
CASSLSQGYTGELFF
TGTGCCAGCAGTTTATCTCAGGGGTACACCGGGGAGCTGTTTTTT
>.|TRBV27|TRBJ2-7
CASSSQRLGVYEQYF
TGTGCCAGCAGTTCCCAGCGACTAGGTGTTTACGAGCAGTACTTC
>TRBD2|TRBV7-9|TRBJ2-2
CASRASGANTGELFF
TGTGCCAGCAGGGCTAGCGGGGCGAACACCGGGGAGCTGTTTTTT
>.|TRBV7-9|TRBJ1-4
CASSLGDQGNEKLFF
TGTGCCAGCAGCTTAGGAGACCAGGGTAATGAAAAACTGTTTTTT
>TRBD1|TRBV28|TRBJ1-1
CASTPMTGDFMNTEAFF
TGTGCCAGCACCCCGATGACAGGGGACTTCATGAACACTGAAGCTTTCTTT
>TRBD1|TRBV19|TRBJ2-2
CASSMDRVHTGELFF
TGTGCCAGTAGTATGGACAGGGTCCACACCGGGGAGCTGTTTTTT
>.|TRBV19|TRBJ1-2
CASSIVRGSSNYGYTF
TGTGCCAGTAGTATTGTGCGGGGCTCGTCTAACTATGGCTACACCTTC
>TRBD1|TRBV19|TRBJ2-1
CASSPNRQGSSSYNEQFF
TGTGCCAGTAGTCCCAATAGACAGGGGTCAAGCTCCTACAATGAGCAGTTCTTC
>.|TRBV5-1|TRBJ2-5
CASSVDRPLETQYF
TGCGCCAGCAGCGTGGACAGACCTTTAGAGACCCAGTACTTC
>.|TRBV5-1|TRBJ1-4
CASSQDLSGVEKLFF
TGCGCCAGCAGCCAAGACCTCAGTGGAGTGGAAAAACTGTTTTTT
>.|TRBV10-2|TRBJ2-7
CASTSHPGRWNF
TGCGCCAGCACCTCCCATCCGGGAAGGTGGAACTTC